This entry lists 27 T cell receptor beta chains sequenced from one sample in a study of blood T cell repertoires in COVID-19. TCRdb's table, derived via immunoSEQ multiplex PCR, lists solely in-frame clones and lacks some. Counted here are over 100,000 clones, 60% to 80% occurring once; the ten biggest clones make up around 1.8%. Input material: peripheral blood. These receptors were collected from a woman aged 65 to 85 with acute or convalescent COVID-19.

The chain uses TRBV15 and TRBJ2-3; possibly TRBD1 for D (6 bases). Germline loops: CDR1 LNHNV, CDR2 YYDKDF (reference sequence). The CDR3 length is 15 residues. Trimming took 0 bases from V and 2 from J, leaving 9 bases between them. This CDR3 reads CATSREGQPTDTQYF. Here the CDR3 DNA reads TGTGCCACCAGCAGAGAGGGACAACCCACAGATACGCAGTATTTT.

V is TRBV4-1 and J is TRBJ2-5; 10 nucleotides line up with TRBD2. The ends lost 0 bases at V and 5 bases at J; junction bases unmatched: 9. Per germline, CDR1 MGHRA and CDR2 YSYEKL. This CDR3 contains 17 residues. The CDR3 reads CASSQDLGLAVSETQYF. For the CDR3, the DNA is TGCGCCAGCAGCCAAGATCTAGGACTAGCGGTGAGCGAGACCCAGTACTTC.

The rearrangement uses TRBV18 and TRBJ2-4; TRBD2 matches at 7 bases. The J segment lost 4 bases and the V segment lost 6 bases, leaving 15 bases of the junction unmatched. The CDR3 is made up of 17 amino acids. Germline lookup yields CDR1 KGHSH and CDR2 LQKENI. In DNA, the CDR3 is TGTGCCAGCTCCAGGAGGGTAAGCGGGGAAGAAAAAAACATTCAGTACTTC. This codes for CASSRRVSGEEKNIQYF.

V and J are TRBV5-6 and TRBJ2-1; 9 nucleotides line up with TRBD2. This CDR3 region has 17 residues. Germline CDR1 reads SGHDT; CDR2 reads YYEEEE. V lost 0 bases, J lost 1 base, and 5 bases stayed unmatched. For the CDR3, the DNA is TGTGCCAGCAGCTTGGTTGGCGGGAGGGCATCCTACAATGAGCAGTTCTTC. This encodes CASSLVGGRASYNEQFF.

This clone was counted between two and nine times. The rearrangement links TRBV11-2 to TRBJ2-5; possible D gene TRBD1, 5 bases. The V and J ends lost 6 bases and 4 bases respectively, with 12 bases between them. Per the germline V gene, CDR1 is SGHAT and CDR2 is FQNNGV. The CDR3 is 13 amino acids. CDR3 DNA: TGTGCCAGCAGACAAGGGGATTTAGAGACCCAGTACTTC. Its translation is CASRQGDLETQYF.

The chain joins TRBV12-3 or TRBV12-4 to TRBJ2-1; no firm D call. The V end lost 6 bases, the J end lost 8 bases, and 8 bases lay between the germline ends. The CDR3 is made up of 11 amino acids. The CDR3 sequence: CASSPSDEQFF. The CDR3 DNA reads as TGTGCCAGCAGCCCGAGTGATGAGCAGTTCTTC.

The V and J genes are TRBV4-1 and TRBJ2-1, with 13 bases identical to TRBD2. The germline V gene encodes CDR1 MGHRA and CDR2 YSYEKL. V lost 2 bases, J lost 10 bases, and 20 bases stayed unmatched. This CDR3 is 20 amino acids long. The CDR3 protein is CASSQLPGTSGVSRVGEQFF. The CDR3 DNA follows: TGCGCCAGCAGCCAACTCCCCGGGACTAGCGGGGTTTCCAGGGTTGGGGAGCAGTTCTTC.

The chain combines TRBV5-1 with TRBJ1-2, with no clear D. The germline CDR1 and CDR2 sequences are SGHRS and YFSETQ. This CDR3 has 15 amino acids. Deletions cut 4 bases from V and 8 bases from J, with 21 bases between. The CDR3, as DNA: TGCGCCAGCAGCCCCGCGGAGGGCGGTGCCCGAGGCTACACCTTC. Amino acid sequence: CASSPAEGGARGYTF.

The genes are TRBV7-2 and TRBJ2-7; D may be TRBD1 (5 bases). Germline loops: CDR1 SGHTA, CDR2 FQGNSA. The CDR3 contains 15 residues. V lost 5 bases and J lost 3, with 17 bases in between. Here the CDR3 DNA reads TGTGCCAGCAGCCCCACCGATGACAGCCGCTACGAGCAGTACTTC. The encoded protein is CASSPTDDSRYEQYF.

The rearrangement uses TRBV7-6 and TRBJ2-5; the match to TRBD1 covers 10 bases. Trimming cost V 0 bases and J 4 bases; bases outside gene matches: 5. CDR3 length: 16 amino acids. Germline CDR1 and CDR2: SGHVS and FNYEAQ. CDR3 region: CASSLAPDRGRETQYF. CDR3 coding DNA: TGTGCCAGCAGCTTAGCCCCCGACAGGGGGCGAGAGACCCAGTACTTC.

This chain joins TRBV6-1 and TRBJ1-5; maybe TRBD1 (5 bases). Looked up from germline, CDR1 is MNHNS and CDR2 is SASEGT. V lost 0 bases and J lost 6, with 12 bases in between. The CDR3 length is 15 residues. DNA for the CDR3: TGTGCCAGCAGTGAAGCGTTGGGACTCAGTCAGCCCCAGCATTTT. Amino acids: CASSEALGLSQPQHF.

The chain recombines TRBV7-9 with TRBJ1-2, with 10 bases fitting TRBD1. CDR1 SEHNR and CDR2 FQNEAQ come from the germline V gene (reference sequence). The CDR3 is made up of 15 amino acids. Germline trimming cut 1 base from V and 3 bases from J; bases unmatched to any gene: 2. The CDR3 DNA sequence: TGTGCCAGCAGCTTAGGGGACAGGGGATACTATGGCTACACCTTC. This gives the protein CASSLGDRGYYGYTF.

V and J are TRBV7-3 and TRBJ1-2; possibly TRBD1 for D (6 bases). The CDR3 consists of 13 residues. The germline V gene encodes CDR1 SGHTA and CDR2 FQGTGA. V lost 5 bases to trimming and J lost 2 bases, with 9 bases between them. The CDR3 bases are TGTGCCAGCAGCCAAACAGGGAACTATGGCTACACCTTC. Its protein is CASSQTGNYGYTF.

Only one count was recorded for this clone. The CDR3 DNA sequence: TGTGCCAGCAGTGAAGTGGGACAGGGGATCCGGGAGCTGTTTTTT. Protein product: CASSEVGQGIRELFF. This chain connects TRBV6-1 to TRBJ2-2; 10 bases line up with TRBD1. The CDR3 totals 15 residues. Germline assignment: CDR1 MNHNS and CDR2 SASEGT. V trimming: 1 base; J trimming: 9 bases; junction bases outside the gene matches: 5.

The gene calls are TRBV7-9 and TRBJ2-1; 8 bases line up with TRBD1. Germline CDR1 and CDR2: SEHNR and FQNEAQ (reference sequence). V dropped 3 bases and J dropped 7; count of bases not matched to a gene: 5. This CDR3 has 14 amino acids. CDR3 residues: CASSLDRASNEQFF. The CDR3, as DNA: TGTGCCAGCAGCTTGGACAGGGCCTCGAATGAGCAGTTCTTC.

The chain combines TRBV19 with TRBJ2-1; 8 bases align to TRBD1. CDR1 LNHDA and CDR2 SQIVND come from the germline V gene (reference sequence). V shed 5 bases and J 5 bases; nucleotides not matched to a gene: 5. This CDR3 region has 14 residues. CDR3 in DNA: TGTGCCAGTAGTCCGGGACAGGTCCACAATGAGCAGTTCTTC. It specifies CASSPGQVHNEQFF.

The chain is built from TRBV5-1 and TRBJ2-1, with 13 positions matching TRBD2. With V trimmed by 4 bases and J by 5 bases, 6 bases remained unmatched. There are 16 residues in the CDR3. Per the germline V gene, CDR1 is SGHRS and CDR2 is YFSETQ. The CDR3 coding sequence is TGCGCCAGCAGCAAACCGGGACTAGCGGGGAACAATGAGCAGTTCTTC. As protein: CASSKPGLAGNNEQFF.

The rearrangement links TRBV29-1 to TRBJ2-5, with 9 bases that match TRBD1. Germline lookup yields CDR1 SQVTM and CDR2 ANQGSEA. This CDR3 has 13 residues. V lost 5 bases, J lost 2 bases, and 3 bases stayed unmatched. DNA of the CDR3: TGCAGCGTTAACAGGGGGCATCAAGAGACCCAGTACTTC. Translated, it gives CSVNRGHQETQYF.

This chain links TRBV7-2 with TRBJ2-5; possibly TRBD2 for D (7 bases). Trimming stripped 5 bases from V and 2 bases from J, with 12 bases between. The CDR3 loop spans 14 amino acids. Germline V gene sequence: CDR1 SGHTA, CDR2 FQGNSA. The CDR3 sequence: CASSRGGSQETQYF. DNA of the CDR3: TGTGCCAGCAGCAGGGGGGGCTCTCAAGAGACCCAGTACTTC.

CDR3 sequence: CASSLDSGQGSPLHF. Here the CDR3 DNA reads TGCGCCAGCAGCTTGGATTCAGGACAGGGTTCACCCCTCCACTTT. The chain uses TRBV5-1 and TRBJ1-6; 8 bases are a match to TRBD1. V lost 0 bases to trimming and J lost 9 bases; unmatched junction nucleotides: 5. The V gene's germline CDR1 is SGHRS and CDR2 YFSETQ. The CDR3 is 15 amino acids.

This clone was picked up a small number of times. An end of the junction differs from the germline gene, which may be a read error. CDR3 nucleotides: TGTGCTAGCAGCTTAGCGCTGGGTACGGGAGAACAGTTCTTC. Translated, it gives CASSLALGTGEQFF. V gene TRBV7-7 combines with J gene TRBJ2-1, with D perhaps matching TRBD2 (6 bases). The CDR3 has 14 residues. CDR1 SSHAT and CDR2 FNYEAQ come from the germline V gene (reference sequence).

CDR3: CASKGLAGGNLRTDTQYF. In DNA, the CDR3 is TGTGCCAGCAAGGGACTAGCGGGAGGTAATCTGCGCACAGATACGCAGTATTTT. The J gene is TRBJ2-3, the V gene TRBV2; 15 bases align to TRBD2. V lost 7 bases to trimming and J lost 1 base; unmatched junction nucleotides: 9. CDR3 size: 18 residues. Germline V CDR1 and CDR2: SNHLY, FYNNEI.

CDR3 sequence (DNA): TGCGCCAGCAGCTCTTTCGCGACTAGCGGAGCCCAAGAGACCCAGTACTTC. It specifies CASSSFATSGAQETQYF. The chain employs TRBV5-1 and TRBJ2-5, with TRBD2 matching over 9 bases. The germline CDR1 and CDR2 sequences are SGHRS and YFSETQ. The CDR3 spans 17 residues. V gave up 3 bases and J gave up 1 base; unmatched junction bases: 10.

This clone has more than one count but fewer than ten. The chain joins TRBV3-1 (or the pseudogene TRBV3-2) to TRBJ1-1, with 7 positions matching TRBD1. Germline V lookup: CDR1 LGHDT, CDR2 YNNKEL (reference sequence). The CDR3 loop spans 19 amino acids. V gave up 1 base and J gave up 3 bases; unmatched junction bases: 17. The CDR3: CASSQAIGRGRVVDTEAFF. The DNA of the CDR3 is TGTGCCAGCAGCCAAGCCATCGGTAGGGGGCGAGTGGTCGACACTGAAGCTTTCTTT.

This sequence joins TRBV21-1 and TRBJ1-1. TRBV21-1 is designated a pseudogene. This CDR3 spans 15 amino acids. The CDR3 bases are TGTGCCAGCAGCCCAAGGGCGGGGATGAACACTGAAGCTTTCTTT. This codes for CASSPRAGMNTEAFF.

V and J are TRBV29-1 and TRBJ1-2, with 11 bases that match TRBD1. After removal of 3 bases from V and 7 bases from J, the junction contained 10 bases not matched to a gene. This CDR3 is built from 15 residues. Germline assignment: CDR1 SQVTM and CDR2 ANQGSEA. The CDR3 region has the DNA TGCAGCGTTGATATGACCGGGACAGGGGGAGGTGGCTACACCTTC. Protein sequence: CSVDMTGTGGGGYTF. The variable domain in full, completed from reference TRBV29-1 and TRBJ1-2, reads SAVISQKPSRDICQRGTSLTIQCQVDSQVTMMFWYRQQPGQSLTLIATANQGSEATYESGFVIDKFPISRPNLTFSTLTVSNMSPEDSSIYLCSVDMTGTGGGGYTFGSGTRLTVV.

V and J are TRBV2 and TRBJ2-1; D might be TRBD2 (7 bases). CDR3 length equals 16 residues. V lost 4 bases and J lost 2, with 15 bases in between. Germline values: CDR1 SNHLY, CDR2 FYNNEI. The CDR3 nucleotides read TGTGCCAGCAGTGGTCCAGGGGAGGGGGCCTACAATGAGCAGTTCTTC. Translated, it gives CASSGPGEGAYNEQFF.